This T cell receptor beta chain was captured by sequencing in a study of blood T cell repertoires in COVID-19. Across the whole study: Italy, Spain and the United States were the sources of the convalescent and acute COVID-19 samples. Sources were T cells, B-cell-depleted T cells, or PBMCs; the material itself was cDNA or gDNA.

The authors' processing: Amplification of reference gene primers was used by the study to estimate nucleated cell counts. Profiling relied on immunoSEQ multiplex PCR, and the TCRdb table lists in-frame clones only, not all of them. Clone size and the V and J calls come from that table; the DNA yielded D and trimming. The data contain 120,000 or so clones, more than 70% of them singletons. Trimming took off 4 bases at V and 4 bases at J, with 14 bases between the two ends. CDR1 SGHKS and CDR2 YYEKEE come from the germline V gene (reference sequence). The CDR3 is 14 amino acids. Specimen: peripheral blood. The sequence was obtained from a human donor in a cohort sampled during active COVID-19. The genes are TRBV5-5 and TRBJ1-2, with unresolved D. CDR3 sequence: CASSGALGGYGYTF. DNA of the CDR3: TGTGCCAGCAGCGGCGCCCTGGGAGGCTATGGCTACACCTTC.